This is a list of T cell receptor beta chains from one sample in a study of blood T cell repertoires in COVID-19. Using immunoSEQ multiplex PCR, the repertoire was profiled, and TCRdb retains in-frame clones only, with some absent. The table records 410,000 or so clones, around 91% of them present only once. The sequencing input was peripheral blood. These receptors originate from a woman aged 40 to 49 with COVID-19, enrolled during active disease. CDR3s include the opening cysteine and the closing phenylalanine or tryptophan. The D gene is left open where the match is weak. Expanded clones are given a class, and other clones once, few, many or no size at all.

abundance | j_gene | d_gene | v_gene | CDR3aa | CDR3nt
once | TRBJ2-7 | TRBD2 | TRBV7-8 | CASSFGWGAGGPGAYEQYF | TGTGCCAGCAGCTTTGGCTGGGGAGCGGGGGGGCCTGGGGCCTACGAGCAGTACTTC
once | TRBJ2-5 | TRBD1 | TRBV7-2 | CASSLVTGVETQYF | TGTGCCAGCAGCTTAGTTACAGGGGTAGAGACCCAGTACTTC
NA | TRBJ1-2 | NA | TRBV5-1 | CASSSAPRNDYGYTF | TGCGCCAGCAGCTCCGCCCCCAGGAACGACTATGGCTACACCTTC
NA | TRBJ1-6 | TRBD1 | TRBV4-3 | CASSQVGTDSPLHF | TGCGCCAGCAGCCAAGTTGGGACAGATTCACCCCTCCACTTT
NA | TRBJ1-1 | TRBD1 | TRBV19 | CASSPWTGRAFF | TGTGCCAGTAGTCCGTGGACAGGGCGAGCTTTCTTT
NA | TRBJ2-3 | NA | TRBV5-1 | CASSFWELVTDTQYF | TGCGCCAGCAGCTTCTGGGAGTTAGTCACAGATACGCAGTATTTT
NA | TRBJ1-2 | TRBD1 | TRBV6-2/TRBV6-3 | CASSSDRAVYGYTF | TGTGCCAGCAGTTCGGACAGGGCGGTCTATGGCTACACCTTC
NA | TRBJ2-6 | NA | TRBV28 | CASSPVGDPGANVLTF | TGTGCCAGCAGCCCCGTAGGGGATCCCGGGGCCAACGTCCTGACTTTC
NA | TRBJ1-3 | NA | TRBV9 | CASSPRQSGSGNTIYF | TGTGCCAGCAGCCCACGACAGTCCGGCTCTGGAAACACCATATATTTT
NA | TRBJ1-1 | NA | TRBV7-6 | CASSSTGLAEAFF | TGTGCCAGCAGCTCCACAGGGTTAGCTGAAGCTTTCTTT
NA | TRBJ2-7 | NA | TRBV27 | CASSLSSGQVYEQYF | TGTGCCAGCAGTTTAAGTTCGGGACAAGTCTACGAGCAGTACTTC
NA | TRBJ2-5 | NA | TRBV13 | CASSVSLRQTHGTQYF | TGTGCCAGCAGCGTAAGTCTGCGACAGACCCACGGGACCCAGTACTTC
NA | TRBJ2-7 | TRBD2 | TRBV25-1 | CASTDAGTSGFYGQYF | TGTGCCAGCACTGATGCGGGGACTAGTGGGTTCTACGGGCAGTACTTC
NA | TRBJ1-1 | TRBD1 | TRBV4-3 | CASSLIQGAQNTEAFF | TGCGCCAGCAGTCTGATACAGGGGGCTCAGAACACTGAAGCTTTCTTT
NA | TRBJ2-5 | NA | TRBV5-8 | CASSFGQTTAQETQYF | TGTGCCAGCAGCTTCGGTCAGACAACGGCCCAGGAGACCCAGTACTTC
NA | TRBJ1-4 | NA | TRBV6-6 | CASSRDFGGAGEKLFF | TGTGCCAGCAGTCGAGATTTCGGGGGGGCGGGTGAAAAACTGTTTTTT
NA | TRBJ2-7 | TRBD1 | TRBV5-1 | CASSSQRGHAFHEQYF | TGCGCCAGCAGCTCCCAGAGGGGGCATGCCTTCCACGAGCAGTACTTC
few | TRBJ1-4 | NA | TRBV4-3 | CASSHAPKTAATNEKLFF | TGCGCCAGCAGCCATGCGCCAAAGACAGCCGCAACTAATGAAAAACTGTTTTTT
NA | TRBJ1-5 | TRBD1 | TRBV7-2 | CASSRDRGVNQPQHF | TGTGCCAGCAGCCGGGACAGGGGGGTTAATCAGCCCCAGCATTTT
NA | TRBJ1-5 | NA | TRBV7-9 | CASSPGAGNQPQHF | TGTGCCAGCAGCCCAGGGGCGGGCAATCAGCCCCAGCATTTT
NA | TRBJ1-4 | NA | TRBV9 | CASSPSGLTNEKLFF | TGTGCCAGCAGCCCGTCAGGGTTAACTAATGAAAAACTGTTTTTT
once | TRBJ2-1 | NA | TRBV2 | CASSEARIMADEQFF | TGTGCCAGCAGTGAAGCCCGGATCATGGCGGATGAGCAGTTCTTC
NA | TRBJ2-2 | TRBD1 | TRBV28 | CASSSPPEWTGYTGTGELFF | TGTGCCAGCAGTTCGCCCCCCGAGTGGACAGGCTATACGGGCACCGGGGAGCTGTTTTTT
NA | TRBJ1-5 | NA | TRBV16 | CASSQFSGDNQPQHF | TGTGCCAGCAGCCAATTTTCCGGTGATAATCAGCCCCAGCATTTT
NA | TRBJ1-1 | NA | TRBV2 | CASKSGGTEAFF | TGTGCCAGCAAATCTGGCGGGACTGAAGCTTTCTTT
NA | TRBJ2-5 | TRBD2 | TRBV9 | CASSVESPSGVQETQYF | TGTGCCAGCAGCGTAGAATCCCCTAGCGGGGTCCAAGAGACCCAGTACTTC
NA | TRBJ1-5 | NA | TRBV18 | CASSPIGNQPQHF | TGTGCCAGCTCACCAATCGGCAATCAGCCCCAGCATTTT
once | TRBJ2-1 | NA | TRBV12-1 | CASSFGRSLAINEQFF | TGTGCCAGCAGCTTTGGCCGCAGCTTAGCGATCAATGAGCAGTTCTTC